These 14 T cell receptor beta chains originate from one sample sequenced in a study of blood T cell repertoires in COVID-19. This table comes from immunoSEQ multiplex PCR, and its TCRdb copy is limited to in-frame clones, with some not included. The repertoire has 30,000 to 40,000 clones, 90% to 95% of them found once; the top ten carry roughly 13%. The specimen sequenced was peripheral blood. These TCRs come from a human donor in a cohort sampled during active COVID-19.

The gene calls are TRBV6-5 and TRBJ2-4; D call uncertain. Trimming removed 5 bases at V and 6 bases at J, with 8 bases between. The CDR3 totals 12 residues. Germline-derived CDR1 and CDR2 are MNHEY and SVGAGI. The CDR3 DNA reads TGTGCCAGCAGTATGGGCCCAAACATTCAGTACTTC. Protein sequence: CASSMGPNIQYF.

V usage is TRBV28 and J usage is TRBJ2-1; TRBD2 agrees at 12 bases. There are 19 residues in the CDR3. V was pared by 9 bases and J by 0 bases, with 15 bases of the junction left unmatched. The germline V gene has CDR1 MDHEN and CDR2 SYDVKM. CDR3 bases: TGTGCCAGTCAACTCTTGGACGGACTAGCGGGGTCCTCCTACAATGAGCAGTTCTTC. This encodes CASQLLDGLAGSSYNEQFF.

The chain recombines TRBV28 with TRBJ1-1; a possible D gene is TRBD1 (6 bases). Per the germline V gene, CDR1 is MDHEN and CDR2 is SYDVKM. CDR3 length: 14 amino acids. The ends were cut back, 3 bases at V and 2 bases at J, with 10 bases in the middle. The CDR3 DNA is TGTGCCAGCAGTTTGGGGACAATTAACACTGAAGCTTTCTTT. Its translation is CASSLGTINTEAFF.

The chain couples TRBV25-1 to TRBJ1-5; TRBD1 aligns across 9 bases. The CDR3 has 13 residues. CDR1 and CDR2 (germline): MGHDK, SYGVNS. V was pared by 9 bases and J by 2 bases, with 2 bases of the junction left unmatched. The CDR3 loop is CARYRGRNQPQHF. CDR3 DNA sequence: TGTGCCAGGTACAGGGGGCGCAATCAGCCCCAGCATTTT.

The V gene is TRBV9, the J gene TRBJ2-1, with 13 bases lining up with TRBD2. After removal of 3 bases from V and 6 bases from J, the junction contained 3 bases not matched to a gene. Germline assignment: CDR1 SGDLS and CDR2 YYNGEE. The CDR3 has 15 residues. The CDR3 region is CASSATSGRANEQFF. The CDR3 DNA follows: TGTGCCAGCAGCGCAACTAGCGGGAGGGCCAATGAGCAGTTCTTC.

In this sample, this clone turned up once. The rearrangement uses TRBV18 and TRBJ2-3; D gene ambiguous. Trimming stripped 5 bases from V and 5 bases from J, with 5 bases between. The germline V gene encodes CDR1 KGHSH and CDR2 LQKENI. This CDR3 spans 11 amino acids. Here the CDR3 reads CASSSEDTQYF. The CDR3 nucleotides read TGTGCCAGCTCATCAGAAGATACGCAGTATTTT.

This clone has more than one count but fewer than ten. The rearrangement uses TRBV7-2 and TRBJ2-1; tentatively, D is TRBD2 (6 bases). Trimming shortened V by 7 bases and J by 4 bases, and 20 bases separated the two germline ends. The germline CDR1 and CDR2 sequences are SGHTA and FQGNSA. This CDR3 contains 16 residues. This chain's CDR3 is CASIRDPLAGYNEQFF. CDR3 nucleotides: TGTGCCAGCATCAGGGATCCTCTGGCGGGGTACAATGAGCAGTTCTTC.

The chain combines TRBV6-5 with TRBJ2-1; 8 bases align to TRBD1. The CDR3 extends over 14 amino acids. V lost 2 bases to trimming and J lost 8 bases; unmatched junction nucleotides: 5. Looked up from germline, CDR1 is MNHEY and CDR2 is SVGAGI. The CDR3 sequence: CASSYDRGRDEQFF. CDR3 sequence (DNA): TGTGCCAGCAGTTACGACAGGGGACGGGATGAGCAGTTCTTC.

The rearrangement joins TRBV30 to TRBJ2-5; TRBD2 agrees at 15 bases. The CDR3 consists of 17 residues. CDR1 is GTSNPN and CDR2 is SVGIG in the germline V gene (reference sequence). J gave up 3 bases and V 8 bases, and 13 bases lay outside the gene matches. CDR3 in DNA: TGTGCCAGGACCGGGACTAGCGGGGGGCCAACAGAAGAGACCCAGTACTTC. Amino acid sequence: CARTGTSGGPTEETQYF.

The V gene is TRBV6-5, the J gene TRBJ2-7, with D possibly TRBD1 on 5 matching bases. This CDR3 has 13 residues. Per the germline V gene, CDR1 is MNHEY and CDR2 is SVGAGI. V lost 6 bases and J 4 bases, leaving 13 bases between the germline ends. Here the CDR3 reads CASSLQALYEQYF. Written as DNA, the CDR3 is TGTGCCAGCAGCCTACAGGCCCTTTACGAGCAGTACTTC.

CDR3 nucleotide sequence: TGTGCCAGCAGCCCTGTCTACGAGCAGTACTTC. Amino acid sequence: CASSPVYEQYF. The gene calls are TRBV11-3 and TRBJ2-7, with D unresolved. This CDR3 spans 11 amino acids. V lost 5 bases to trimming and J lost 3 bases, with 5 bases between them. Germline CDR1 is SGHNT and CDR2 is YENEEA.

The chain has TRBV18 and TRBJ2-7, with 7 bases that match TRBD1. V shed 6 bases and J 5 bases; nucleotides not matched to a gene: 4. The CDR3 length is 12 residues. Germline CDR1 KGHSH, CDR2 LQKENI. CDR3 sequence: CASSNTGDEQYF. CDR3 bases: TGTGCCAGCTCGAATACAGGGGACGAGCAGTACTTC.

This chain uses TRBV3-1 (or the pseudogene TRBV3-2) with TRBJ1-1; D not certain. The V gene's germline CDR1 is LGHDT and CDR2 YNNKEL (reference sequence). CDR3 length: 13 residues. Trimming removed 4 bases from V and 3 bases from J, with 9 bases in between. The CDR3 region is CASSLNRDTEAFF. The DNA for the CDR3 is TGTGCCAGCAGCCTAAACCGGGACACTGAAGCTTTCTTT.

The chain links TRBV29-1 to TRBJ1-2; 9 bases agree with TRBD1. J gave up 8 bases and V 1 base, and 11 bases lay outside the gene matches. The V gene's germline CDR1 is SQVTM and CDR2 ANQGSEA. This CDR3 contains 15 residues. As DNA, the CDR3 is TGCAGCGTTGAAGTGAGTGCGGGACAGGGTGGCGGCTACACCTTC. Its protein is CSVEVSAGQGGGYTF.